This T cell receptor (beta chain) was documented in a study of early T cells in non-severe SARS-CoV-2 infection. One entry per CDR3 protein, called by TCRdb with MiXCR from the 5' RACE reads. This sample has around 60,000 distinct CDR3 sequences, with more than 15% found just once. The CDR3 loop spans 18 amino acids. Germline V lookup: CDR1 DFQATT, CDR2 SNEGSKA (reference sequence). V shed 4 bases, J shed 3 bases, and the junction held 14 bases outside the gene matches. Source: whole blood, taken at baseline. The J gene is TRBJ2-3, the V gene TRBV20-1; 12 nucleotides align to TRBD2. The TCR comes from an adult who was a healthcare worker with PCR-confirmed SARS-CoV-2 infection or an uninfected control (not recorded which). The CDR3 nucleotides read TGCAGTGCTACCAAATCTAGCGGGGGGGCCGTTGGGACAGATACGCAGTATTTT. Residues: CSATKSSGGAVGTDTQYF.